This TCR beta chain was sequenced in a study of Ad26.COV2.S vaccination and SARS-CoV-2 variants. At the level of the study: Sample donor was a member of the COV1001 Ad26.COV2.S trial arm.

Study conclusions and caveats: After vaccination, substantial breadth of spike-specific CD8+ and CD4+ responses was reported. Those who received the vaccine showed greater spike-specific TCR breadth than those given placebo.

Using immunoSEQ multiplex PCR, the repertoire was profiled, and TCRdb retains in-frame clones only, with some absent. The sample has 500,000 or so clones, around nine tenths seen once. The CDR3 loop spans 13 amino acids. The V gene lost 2 bases and the J gene lost 10 bases, with 15 bases spanning the gap. Germline CDR1 and CDR2: MNHEY and SVGEGT. Stated treatment: about 20 received Ad26.COV2.S at low or high dose, single or two shots; five or six received placebo; per-sample allocation not given. Following the first vaccine or placebo injection, samples were taken on day 63. This person who donated was an adult of 18-55 years in Boston. This clone was detected only a few times. The target antigen is unknown.

The sample consisted of peripheral blood, taken in a trial of Ad26.COV2.S vaccine versus placebo. The origin of this receptor is a person between 18 and 59 years old who received the Ad26.COV2.S COVID-19 vaccine or a placebo. The V and J genes are TRBV6-2 or TRBV6-3 and TRBJ2-7; unclear D gene. As DNA, the CDR3 is TGTGCCAGCAGTTACGCCACCTTCGGCTTACAGTACTTC. This codes for CASSYATFGLQYF.